This T cell receptor beta chain was recorded in a study of cytomegalovirus exposure and HLA in healthy donors. This clone came up once. Primers: 60 Vbeta forward and 13 Jbeta reverse. This table comes from immunoSEQ multiplex PCR, and its TCRdb copy is limited to in-frame clones, with some not included. The data contain about 210,000 clones, around four fifths of them seen just once; the ten biggest clones take up roughly 10%. In nominal health when sampled, donors likely had unrecorded immune exposures nonetheless. Trimming cost V 1 base and J 1 base, with 11 bases left between them. Per the germline V gene, CDR1 is SGHRS and CDR2 is YFSETQ. The CDR3 is made up of 15 amino acids.

This rearrangement joins TRBV5-1 to TRBJ1-1, with D perhaps matching TRBD1 (6 bases). The TCR originated in a woman aged 45 to 65 in good health and CMV-seropositive. Sequenced material: PBMCs. The CDR3 DNA follows: TGCGCCAGCAGCTTGAGCCCACAGGGGAACACTGAAGCTTTCTTT. Protein: CASSLSPQGNTEAFF.